This T cell receptor (beta chain) was documented in a study of T-cell reconstitution after alpha-beta-depleted transplantation in children listed by TCRdb under 2016. In terms of the full investigation: T-cell immune reconstitution after TCRalphabeta/CD19-depleted allogeneic hematopoietic cell transplantation in children was quantitatively tracked in the study by means of TCR repertoire profiling.

With respect to this clonotype: The specificity of this receptor is unknown. Base qualities are missing; no much larger clone stands one base away.

CDR1 is given as ENHRY and CDR2 as SYGVKD, both from the germline V gene. The CDR3, from cysteine to phenylalanine, totals 16 residues. Kept here is only the CDR3 DNA, which spans 48 bases and is read in frame from base 1. Germline trimming: 6 bases from V, 2 bases from J; junction bases outside gene matches: 9. Library prep was done by PCR. The sequencer was an Illumina HiSeq 2500. TCR libraries were prepared with molecular barcoding, using unique molecular identifiers to normalize TCRbeta repertoire quantification. Through fastp at Q25 and MiXCR, TCRdb rebuilt clones from the public reads, retaining in-frame beta chains. Every entry covers one CDR3 protein and lists the most common genes and DNA from its rows. In all, the sample holds roughly 400,000 distinct CDR3 sequences, and around 21% of those were seen once. The leading ten clones occupy around 3.9% of the sample.

This clonotype originated in a human donor who donated a stem cell graft to a child with acute myeloid leukemia. The chain uses TRBV10-3 and TRBJ2-3; 9 nucleotides in the junction match TRBD1. The sample in question was PBMCs from the stem cell graft donor, obtained from the stem cell graft. This receptor has the CDR3 CAIRAPEQGATDTQYF. The DNA is as follows: TGTGCCATCAGGGCCCCGGAACAGGGGGCCACAGATACGCAGTATTTT.